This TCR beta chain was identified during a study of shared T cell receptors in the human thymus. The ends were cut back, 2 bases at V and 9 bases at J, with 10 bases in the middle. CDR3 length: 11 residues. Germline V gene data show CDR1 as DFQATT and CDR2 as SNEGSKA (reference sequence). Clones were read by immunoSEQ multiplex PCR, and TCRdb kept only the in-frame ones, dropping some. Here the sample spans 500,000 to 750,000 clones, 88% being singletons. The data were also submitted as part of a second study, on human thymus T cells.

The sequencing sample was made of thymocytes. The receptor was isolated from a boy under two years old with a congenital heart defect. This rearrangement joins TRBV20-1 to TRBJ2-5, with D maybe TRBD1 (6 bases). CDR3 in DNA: TGCAGTGCTAGACTTACAGGGTCCCAGTACTTC. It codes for CSARLTGSQYF.